This is a list of T cell receptor beta chains from one sample in a study of blood T cell repertoires in COVID-19. Clones were sequenced by immunoSEQ multiplex PCR, and TCRdb holds only the in-frame ones, with some missing. The data contain under 200,000 clones, more than 75% of them seen just once; the ten biggest clones take up 0.45% to 0.6%. Sample: peripheral blood. These receptors were obtained from a man between 60 and 70 years old with COVID-19, enrolled during active disease. Each CDR3 is given with its conserved first and last residue. The D gene is left open where the match is weak. Expanded clones are given a class, and other clones once, few, many or no size at all.

>TRBV19|NA|TRBJ2-7|NA
CASSMGGGYEQYF
TGTGCCAGTAGTATGGGAGGGGGCTACGAGCAGTACTTC
>TRBV29-1|NA|TRBJ1-2|NA
CSVERELRYGYTF
TGCAGCGTCGAAAGGGAGTTGCGCTATGGCTACACCTTC
>TRBV6-5|NA|TRBJ2-7|TRBD2
CASSPGGAFYEQYF
TGTGCCAGCAGCCCCGGGGGGGCTTTCTACGAGCAGTACTTC
>TRBV7-8|NA|TRBJ1-5|TRBD1
CASSLGQGASNQPQHF
TGTGCCAGCAGCTTAGGACAGGGGGCAAGCAATCAGCCCCAGCATTTT
>TRBV7-9|once|TRBJ1-2|NA
CASSLIAAHNYGYTF
TGTGCCAGCAGCTTGATTGCCGCGCATAACTATGGCTACACCTTC
>TRBV7-3|NA|TRBJ1-5|NA
CASSLGPGMGQPQHF
TGTGCCAGCAGCTTAGGGCCAGGGATGGGTCAGCCCCAGCATTTT
>TRBV4-3|NA|TRBJ1-3|NA
CASSQNRNSGNTIYF
TGCGCCAGCAGCCAAAACAGGAACTCTGGAAACACCATATATTTT
>TRBV4-1|NA|TRBJ2-3|TRBD2
CASRLAAGRAEDTQYF
TGCGCCAGCAGACTTGCCGCCGGGAGGGCCGAAGATACGCAGTATTTT
>TRBV2|NA|TRBJ1-2|TRBD1
CASSGTARVYTF
TGTGCCAGCAGCGGGACAGCCCGCGTCTACACCTTC
>TRBV6-2/TRBV6-3|few|TRBJ2-1|TRBD1
CASSYSTGYNEQFF
TGTGCCAGCAGTTACTCGACAGGGTACAATGAGCAGTTCTTC
>TRBV10-3|NA|TRBJ1-6|NA
CAISLGSPSPLHF
TGTGCCATCAGTCTAGGCTCACCATCACCCCTCCACTTT
>TRBV6-4|NA|TRBJ2-1|TRBD1
CASSPGRDRLVYEQFF
TGTGCCAGCAGTCCCGGCCGGGACAGGTTGGTCTATGAGCAGTTCTTC
>TRBV27|NA|TRBJ2-1|TRBD2
CASTSWGGIFDNEQFF
TGTGCCAGCACCTCGTGGGGAGGGATCTTTGACAATGAGCAGTTCTTC
>TRBV6-6|NA|TRBJ1-1|NA
CASSLRTAEAFF
TGTGCCAGCAGTCTACGGACAGCCGAAGCTTTCTTT
>TRBV6-5|NA|TRBJ1-2|TRBD1
CASAQGKGYGYTF
TGTGCCAGTGCACAGGGGAAGGGGTATGGCTACACCTTC
>TRBV7-8|NA|TRBJ2-3|TRBD2
CASSRGTSGATDTQYF
TGTGCCAGCAGCCGCGGGACTAGCGGGGCCACAGATACGCAGTATTTT
>TRBV14|NA|TRBJ2-7|TRBD1
CASSRREGAFSYEQYF
TGTGCCAGCAGCCGGAGAGAGGGGGCTTTTTCCTACGAGCAGTACTTC
>TRBV2|NA|TRBJ1-5|NA
CASKNRVGNQPQHF
TGTGCCAGCAAAAACAGGGTGGGGAATCAGCCCCAGCATTTT
>TRBV19|once|TRBJ1-5|TRBD1
CASSIGTENQPQHF
TGTGCCAGTAGTATTGGGACAGAAAATCAGCCCCAGCATTTT
>TRBV3-1/TRBV3-2|NA|TRBJ2-1|NA
CASSSTNAPEQFF
TGTGCCAGCAGCTCGACAAACGCTCCTGAGCAGTTCTTC
>TRBV28|NA|TRBJ1-1|NA
CASSPQTGNTEAFF
TGTGCCAGCAGTCCGCAAACAGGGAACACTGAAGCTTTCTTT
>TRBV11-2|NA|TRBJ1-3|TRBD1
CASKGNWGQTYSGNTIYF
TGTGCCAGCAAGGGGAATTGGGGACAGACCTACTCTGGAAACACCATATATTTT
>TRBV13|NA|TRBJ2-2|TRBD1
CASSLRQGAGGELFF
TGTGCCAGCAGCCTCAGACAGGGGGCAGGCGGGGAGCTGTTTTTT
>TRBV7-2|NA|TRBJ1-5|TRBD1
CASSFGQGGNQPQHF
TGTGCCAGCAGCTTTGGACAGGGTGGCAATCAGCCCCAGCATTTT
>TRBV19|NA|TRBJ1-3|NA
CASSTVLTGASGNTIYF
TGTGCCAGTAGTACCGTTCTCACAGGAGCCTCTGGAAACACCATATATTTT
>TRBV9|NA|TRBJ2-1|TRBD2
CASSVGYYGTSGISEQFF
TGTGCCAGCAGCGTTGGCTATTACGGGACTAGCGGAATTTCGGAGCAGTTCTTC
>TRBV6-5|NA|TRBJ2-3|NA
CASRRDRVATDTQYF
TGTGCCAGCAGACGAGACCGGGTCGCCACAGATACGCAGTATTTT
>TRBV12-5|NA|TRBJ2-3|TRBD2
CASGSGRGFVTDTQYF
TGTGCTAGTGGGAGCGGGAGAGGATTCGTCACAGATACGCAGTATTTT
>TRBV20-1|NA|TRBJ1-2|NA
CSAAGLEGYTF
TGCAGTGCGGCAGGGTTGGAGGGCTACACCTTC
>TRBV6-2/TRBV6-3|NA|TRBJ1-5|NA
CASSDNRDTKDQPQHF
TGTGCCAGCAGTGATAATAGGGACACAAAGGATCAGCCCCAGCATTTT
>TRBV7-9|NA|TRBJ1-3|NA
CASSLSSGNTIYF
TGTGCCAGCAGCTTAAGTTCGGGGAACACCATATATTTT
>TRBV2|NA|TRBJ2-3|TRBD2
CASTQAGGPDTQYF
TGTGCCAGCACTCAAGCGGGAGGCCCAGATACGCAGTATTTT
>TRBV4-1|NA|TRBJ1-2|NA
CASSQDNTANYGYTF
TGCGCCAGCAGCCAAGATAACACAGCTAACTATGGCTACACCTTC
>TRBV7-9|NA|TRBJ1-4|TRBD1
CASSLRQGFSTNEKLFF
TGTGCCAGCAGCCTCCGACAGGGTTTTTCAACTAATGAAAAACTGTTTTTT
>TRBV9|few|TRBJ2-1|TRBD2
CASSLSGRALSSYNEQFF
TGTGCCAGCAGCCTTAGCGGGAGGGCCCTTAGCTCCTACAATGAGCAGTTCTTC
>TRBV6-2/TRBV6-3|NA|TRBJ1-1|NA
CASSYGHSWGAFF
TGTGCCAGCAGTTACGGACACTCTTGGGGAGCTTTCTTT
>TRBV6-2/TRBV6-3|NA|TRBJ1-4|NA
CASSYTSREKLFF
TGTGCCAGCAGTTACACTTCTCGAGAAAAACTGTTTTTT
>TRBV7-9|NA|TRBJ1-4|NA
CASSFEEKLFF
TGTGCCAGCAGCTTTGAGGAAAAACTGTTTTTT
>TRBV3-1/TRBV3-2|NA|TRBJ2-1|NA
CASSQVEGGSEQFF
TGTGCCAGCAGCCAGGTTGAGGGTGGGTCTGAGCAGTTCTTC
>TRBV7-2|once|TRBJ2-1|NA
CASSLARGTGNEQFF
TGTGCCAGCAGCTTAGCTCGGGGGACCGGGAATGAGCAGTTCTTC
>TRBV7-2|NA|TRBJ2-1|NA
CASSLPGQNYNEQFF
TGTGCCAGCAGCTTACCAGGGCAGAACTACAATGAGCAGTTCTTC
>TRBV27|NA|TRBJ2-2|NA
CASSPRILLSAGELFF
TGTGCCAGCAGTCCACGAATCTTATTAAGCGCCGGGGAGCTGTTTTTT
>TRBV9|NA|TRBJ1-1|NA
CASSVESLGGPEAFF
TGTGCCAGCAGCGTAGAGTCCCTAGGTGGCCCTGAAGCTTTCTTT
>TRBV11-2|NA|TRBJ2-1|TRBD2
CASSTLAGGPFEQFF
TGTGCCAGCAGCACTCTAGCGGGGGGGCCGTTTGAGCAGTTCTTC
>TRBV7-8|NA|TRBJ1-5|NA
CASSLVGAGQQPQHF
TGTGCCAGCAGCTTAGTAGGGGCAGGTCAGCAGCCCCAGCATTTT
>TRBV6-6|NA|TRBJ1-2|TRBD1
CASSRTGGDYGYTF
TGTGCCAGCAGTCGGACAGGGGGCGACTATGGCTACACCTTC
>TRBV6-4|NA|TRBJ1-1|TRBD1
CASRLQGENTEAFF
TGTGCCAGCAGACTTCAGGGGGAAAACACTGAAGCTTTCTTT
>TRBV5-1|NA|TRBJ2-7|TRBD1
CASSLGQGTNEQYF
TGCGCCAGCAGCTTGGGACAGGGGACGAACGAGCAGTACTTC
>TRBV7-3|NA|TRBJ1-6|TRBD1
CASSSDRGRTYNSPLHF
TGTGCCAGCAGCTCGGACAGGGGTAGGACCTATAATTCACCCCTCCACTTT
>TRBV28|NA|TRBJ1-3|NA
CASSLLVRSGNTIYF
TGTGCCAGCAGTTTACTTGTTCGCTCTGGAAACACCATATATTTT
>TRBV5-1|few|TRBJ1-1|NA
CASSLDGGTEAFF
TGCGCCAGCAGCTTGGACGGCGGGACTGAAGCTTTCTTT
>TRBV9|NA|TRBJ2-2|NA
CASSVMVTGITGELFF
TGTGCCAGCAGCGTAATGGTGACAGGTATCACCGGGGAGCTGTTTTTT
>TRBV10-3|NA|TRBJ1-5|TRBD1
CAISESGGHQPQHF
TGTGCCATCAGTGAGTCAGGGGGCCATCAGCCCCAGCATTTT